This TCR beta chain was found in a study of somatic mutations in cytotoxic T cells in rheumatoid arthritis. Study context: Peripheral blood samples of 30 to 35 ml EDTA were taken from patients directly after diagnosis and before treatment. Flow-sorting brought some V beta antibody-stained T-cell populations to nearly 100% purity, V beta1+ cells sequenced for TCRB among them. Points from the study as a whole: What antigens the expanded CD8+ clones targeted remained unknown.

Trimming stripped 8 bases from V and 1 base from J, with 15 bases between. Germline V lookup: CDR1 MDHEN, CDR2 SYDVKM. The CDR3 consists of 15 residues. The CD4+ and CD8+ fractions came from positive magnetic bead selection and were purity-checked by flow cytometry. With respect to this clone: Antigen: not known.

The assay was immunoSEQ multiplex PCR, and TCRdb's table has in-frame clones only and misses some. The sample lists 15,000 to 20,000 clones, around 82% seen once, with around 15% in the top ten. V and J are TRBV28 and TRBJ2-1, with D maybe TRBD2 (6 bases). This TCR came from a woman aged 45-60 years with rheumatoid arthritis. The specimen sequenced was CD8+ T cells sorted from blood. CDR3 region: CASDTPGDSYNEQFF. CDR3 nucleotide sequence: TGTGCCAGCGACACTCCGGGGGATTCCTACAATGAGCAGTTCTTC.